This T cell receptor (beta chain) was retrieved from a study of blood T cell repertoires in COVID-19. How the authors handled the data: Amplification of reference gene primers provided the estimated nucleated cell counts. Measured with immunoSEQ multiplex PCR; TCRdb has only the in-frame clones, and not every one. The V and J calls and clone size were taken over from that table, and D and trimming were inferred from the DNA. The sample records 350,000 to 450,000 clones, 65% to 90% being singletons. Material for sequencing was peripheral blood. The TCR originated in a woman between 55 and 75 years old with COVID-19, enrolled during active disease.

CDR3: CASTTRLLTDTQYF. CDR3 nucleotides: TGTGCCAGCACCACGCGACTCCTCACAGATACGCAGTATTTT. The J gene is TRBJ2-3, the V gene TRBV5-4; D is unresolved. The V and J ends lost 6 bases and 2 bases respectively, with 13 bases between them. Germline V gene data show CDR1 as SGHNT and CDR2 as YYREEE (reference sequence). The CDR3 is made up of 14 amino acids.